The clone carrying this T cell receptor (beta chain) was recorded many times. Its antigen is unidentified. Trimming shortened V by 5 bases and J by 3 bases, and 16 bases separated the two germline ends. CDR3 length equals 15 residues. Germline V gives CDR1 SGHRS, CDR2 YFSETQ. This specimen belongs to a study of identical twins. TCRdb used MiXCR to reprocess the 5' RACE reads, holding one entry per CDR3 protein. The repertoire holds a few hundred thousand distinct CDR3 sequences, with roughly an eighth as singletons. Points from the study as a whole: Shared out-of-frame alpha sequences (those common to twins) showed excess low generation probability.

These same records also appear under a second study, on yellow fever vaccine responses in identical twins. From that second work: Twins showed a vaccine T cell response that reportedly seemed partly convergent, partly personalized.

The material sequenced was CD4+ T cells sorted from blood. V gene TRBV5-1 combines with J gene TRBJ2-3, with D possibly matching TRBD2 (6 bases). The source is a young woman in good health. The CDR3 region is CASSLSGHETDTQYF. CDR3 in DNA: TGCGCCAGCAGTCTTAGCGGCCACGAAACAGATACGCAGTATTTT.